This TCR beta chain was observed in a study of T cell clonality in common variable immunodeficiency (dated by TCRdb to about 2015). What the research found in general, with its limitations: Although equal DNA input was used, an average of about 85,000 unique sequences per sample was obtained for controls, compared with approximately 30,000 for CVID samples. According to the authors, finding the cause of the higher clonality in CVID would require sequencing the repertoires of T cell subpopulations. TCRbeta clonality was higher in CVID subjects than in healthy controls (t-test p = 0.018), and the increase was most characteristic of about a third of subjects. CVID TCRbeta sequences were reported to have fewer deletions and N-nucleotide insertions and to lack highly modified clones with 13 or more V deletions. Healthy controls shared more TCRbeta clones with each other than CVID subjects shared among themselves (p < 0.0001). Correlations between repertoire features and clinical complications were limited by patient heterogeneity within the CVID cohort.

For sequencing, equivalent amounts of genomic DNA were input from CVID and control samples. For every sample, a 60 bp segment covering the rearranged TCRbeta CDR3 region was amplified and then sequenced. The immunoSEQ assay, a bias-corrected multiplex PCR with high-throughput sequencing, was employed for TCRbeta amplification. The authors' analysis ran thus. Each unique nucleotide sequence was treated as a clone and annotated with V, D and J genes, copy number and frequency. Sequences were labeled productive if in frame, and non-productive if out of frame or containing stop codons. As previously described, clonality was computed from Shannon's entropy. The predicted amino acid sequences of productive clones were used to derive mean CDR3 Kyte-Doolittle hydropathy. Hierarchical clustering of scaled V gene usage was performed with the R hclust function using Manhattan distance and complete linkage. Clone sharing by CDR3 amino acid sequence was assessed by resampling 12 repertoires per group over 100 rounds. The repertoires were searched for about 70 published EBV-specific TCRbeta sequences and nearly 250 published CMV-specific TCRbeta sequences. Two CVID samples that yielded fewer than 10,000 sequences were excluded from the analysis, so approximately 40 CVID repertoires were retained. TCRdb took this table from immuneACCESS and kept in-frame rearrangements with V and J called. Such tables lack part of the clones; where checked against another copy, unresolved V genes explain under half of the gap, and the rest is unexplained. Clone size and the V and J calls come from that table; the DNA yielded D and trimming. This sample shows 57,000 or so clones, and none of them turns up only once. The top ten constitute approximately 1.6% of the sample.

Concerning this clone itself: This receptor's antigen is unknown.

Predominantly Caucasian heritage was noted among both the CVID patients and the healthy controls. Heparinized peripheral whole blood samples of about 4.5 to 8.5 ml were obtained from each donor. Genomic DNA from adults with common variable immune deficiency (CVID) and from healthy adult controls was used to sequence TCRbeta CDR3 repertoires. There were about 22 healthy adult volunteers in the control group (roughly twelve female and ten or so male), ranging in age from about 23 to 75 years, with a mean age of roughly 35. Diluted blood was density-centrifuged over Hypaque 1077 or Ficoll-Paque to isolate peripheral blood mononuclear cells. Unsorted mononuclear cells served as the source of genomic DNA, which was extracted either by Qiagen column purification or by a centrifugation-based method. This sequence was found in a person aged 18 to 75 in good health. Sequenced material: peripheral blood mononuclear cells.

The CDR3 bases that were read are TGCGCCAGCAACACCGGGACTAGCTACGAG. This yields the protein CASNTGTSYE. The CDR3 as a whole reads CASNTGTSYEQYF. Recombination linked TRBV5-1 to TRBJ2-7, with 8 bases in between that match TRBD2. The read ends 3 residues early relative to the CDR3; the germline J gene fills the gap. There are 13 amino acids in the CDR3, from cysteine to phenylalanine inclusive. The DNA shown is the part of the CDR3 that was read: 30 bases, in frame from base 1. V ends up 6 bases short and J 3 bases short, with an unmatched junction base count of 5. The germline V gene sets CDR1 to SGHRS and CDR2 to YFSETQ.